This T cell receptor (beta chain) was profiled in a study of blood T cell repertoires in COVID-19. Study-level background: Sites across the United States, Italy and Spain contributed samples from acute and convalescent COVID-19.

Data came from immunoSEQ multiplex PCR; TCRdb stores just in-frame clones and leaves some out. The sample contains tens of thousands of clones, approximately 85% of which appear only once. Per germline, CDR1 SGHNT and CDR2 YYREEE (reference sequence). The V gene end was trimmed by 0 bases and the J gene end by 2 bases; junction bases not matched to a gene: 9. This CDR3 is 17 amino acids long. The chain recombines TRBV5-4 with TRBJ2-3, with 7 nucleotides matching TRBD2. This receptor was obtained from a man between 60 and 75 years old with active or convalescent COVID-19. The sequenced sample was peripheral blood. CDR3: CASSLGILRGITDTQYF. CDR3 nucleotide sequence: TGTGCCAGCAGCTTGGGTATTTTGCGGGGGATCACAGATACGCAGTATTTT.